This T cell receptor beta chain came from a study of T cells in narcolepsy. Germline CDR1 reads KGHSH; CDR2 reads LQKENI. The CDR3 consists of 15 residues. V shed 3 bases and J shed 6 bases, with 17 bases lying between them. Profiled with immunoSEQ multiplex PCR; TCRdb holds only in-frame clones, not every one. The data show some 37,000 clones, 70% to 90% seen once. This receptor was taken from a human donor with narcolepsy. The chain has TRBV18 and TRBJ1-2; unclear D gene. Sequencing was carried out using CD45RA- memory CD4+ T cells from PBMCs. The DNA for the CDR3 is TGTGCCAGCTCACCCCTTGGAGATTTTGGGGATGGCTACACCTTC. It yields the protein CASSPLGDFGDGYTF.